This record covers a single T cell receptor (beta chain). Its antigen is not identified. The donors were members of the validation cohort comprising approximately 110 subjects, separate from the approximately 700-subject first cohort. The assay was immunoSEQ multiplex PCR, and TCRdb's table has in-frame clones only and misses some. Of 150,000 or so clones in the sample, around four fifths are singletons; the top ten hold about 2.1%. This sample is part of a study of cytomegalovirus exposure and HLA in healthy donors. Study information: The 120 validation repertoires and the approximately 690 first-cohort repertoires shared a platform, a later analysis reported. General study points: Some TCR beta chains (more than 150 of them) were listed as cytomegalovirus-associated.

The sample comprised PBMCs. The source of this sequence is a man aged 30 to 39 in good health and CMV-seropositive.

The CDR3 DNA sequence: TGTGCCAGCAGTTTCTGGGACACCTCCTACGAGCAGTACTTC. This sequence encodes CASSFWDTSYEQYF. The V and J genes are TRBV27 and TRBJ2-7; tentatively, D is TRBD1 (6 bases). The CDR3 has 14 amino acids. Germline V lookup: CDR1 MNHEY, CDR2 SMNVEV (reference sequence). V was cut by 3 bases and J by 0 bases, with 9 bases left in between.